A single sample gave rise to the 19 T cell receptor beta chains below, sequenced in a study of shared clonotypes between healthy human individuals. This table comes from immunoSEQ multiplex PCR, and its TCRdb copy is limited to in-frame clones, with some not included. Found here are approximately 700,000 clones, 60% to 75% of them singletons; the top ten hold 1.5% to 2%. The sequencing input was memory CD4+ T cells sorted from blood. Subset: CD45RA-negative fraction. The receptor set was obtained from a woman aged 25 to 45 in good health.

The chain links TRBV19 to TRBJ2-3; the D gene is possibly TRBD2 (5 bases). V was pared by 3 bases and J by 2 bases, with 12 bases between. The CDR3 is made up of 15 amino acids. CDR1 and CDR2 (germline): LNHDA, SQIVND (reference sequence). The CDR3 reads CASSMARGLTDTQYF. CDR3 in DNA: TGTGCCAGTAGTATGGCCCGAGGGCTCACAGATACGCAGTATTTT. The complete variable domain, with remaining parts taken from reference TRBV19 and TRBJ2-3, reads DGGITQSPKYLFRKEGQNVTLSCEQNLNHDAMYWYRQDPGQGLRLIYYSQIVNDFQKGDIAEGYSVSREKKESFPLTVTSAQKNPTAFYLCASSMARGLTDTQYFGPGTRLTVL.

The chain joins TRBV12-5 to TRBJ2-3, with TRBD1 as a possible D gene (6 bases). The V and J ends lost 1 base and 1 base respectively, with 6 bases between them. The CDR3 length is 14 residues. CDR1 and CDR2 (germline): LGHNT, FRNRAP. Here the CDR3 reads CASGLGQGTDTQYF. The CDR3 DNA reads as TGTGCTAGTGGTTTGGGACAGGGCACAGATACGCAGTATTTT.

The genes are TRBV12-5 and TRBJ2-5, with 7 nucleotides matching TRBD1. This CDR3 has 12 residues. Germline-derived CDR1 and CDR2 are LGHNT and FRNRAP. The ends lost 6 bases at V and 5 bases at J; junction bases unmatched: 3. CDR3 DNA: TGTGCTAGTGGGGGGGACAGCGAGACCCAGTACTTC. Translation: CASGGDSETQYF. Full variable domain (remainder filled in from reference TRBV12-5 and TRBJ2-5): DARVTQTPRHKVTEMGQEVTMRCQPILGHNTVFWYRQTMMQGLELLAYFRNRAPLDDSGMPKDRFSAEMPDATLATLKIQPSEPRDSAVYFCASGGDSETQYFGPGTRLLVL.

The V and J genes are TRBV28 and TRBJ2-3, with D perhaps matching TRBD2 (5 bases). This CDR3 has 14 residues. V was clipped by 2 bases and J by 4 bases, with 10 bases between them. Germline V CDR1 and CDR2: MDHEN, SYDVKM. Here the CDR3 DNA reads TGTGCCAGCAGTTTACTCCGGGAAGCAGATACGCAGTATTTT. Its translation is CASSLLREADTQYF. The full variable domain, rest sourced from reference TRBV28 and TRBJ2-3, is DVKVTQSSRYLVKRTGEKVFLECVQDMDHENMFWYRQDPGLGLRLIYFSYDVKMKEKGDIPEGYSVSREKKERFSLILESASTNQTSMYLCASSLLREADTQYFGPGTRLTVL.

This clone has more than one count but fewer than ten. The J gene is TRBJ2-2, the V gene TRBV19; 7 bases map to TRBD2. Losses at the gene ends were 7 bases for V and 5 bases for J; bases not matched to a gene: 10. CDR1 is LNHDA and CDR2 is SQIVND in the germline V gene (reference sequence). This CDR3 contains 15 residues. The CDR3 sequence: CASKGGQGKTGELFF. CDR3 bases: TGTGCCAGTAAGGGAGGGCAGGGAAAAACCGGGGAGCTGTTTTTT.

Here the CDR3 reads CASSPLLAGGPEETQYF. CDR3 nucleotides: TGTGCCAGCAGCCCACTGCTAGCGGGAGGGCCGGAGGAGACCCAGTACTTC. The V and J genes are TRBV25-1 and TRBJ2-5; 12 positions match TRBD2. The CDR3 length is 17 residues. The V segment lost 6 bases and the J segment 5 bases; nucleotides outside the gene matches: 13. Germline values: CDR1 MGHDK, CDR2 SYGVNS.

This sequence joins TRBV6-5 and TRBJ1-5; unclear D gene. V dropped 5 bases and J dropped 5 bases, with 10 bases sitting between them. CDR1 is MNHEY and CDR2 is SVGAGI in the germline V gene. There are 13 residues in the CDR3. DNA of the CDR3: TGTGCCAGCAGTGCTGGCGAACATCAGCCCCAGCATTTT. This codes for CASSAGEHQPQHF.

The chain joins TRBV2 to TRBJ2-7; no definite D call. V gave up 7 bases and J gave up 2 bases, with 12 bases separating them. Looked up from germline, CDR1 is SNHLY and CDR2 is FYNNEI. CDR3 size: 13 residues. In DNA, the CDR3 is TGTGCCAGCACCCCCCCACTGACCTACGAGCAGTACTTC. This encodes CASTPPLTYEQYF.

About this clone: One junction end does not reproduce the germline sequence, and a read error may be involved. The chain recombines TRBV5-1 with TRBJ2-2; TRBD1 matches 8 bases. The CDR3 contains 13 residues. Per germline, CDR1 SGHRS and CDR2 YFSETQ. This CDR3 reads CAGSLQGAGELFF. The CDR3 nucleotides are TGCGCCGGCAGCCTACAGGGGGCCGGGGAGCTGTTTTTT.

This clone has a handful of counts. The CDR3 nucleotides read TGTGCCAGCAGCGTAATGGGCACCGGGGAGCTGTTTTTT. As protein: CASSVMGTGELFF. The chain recombines TRBV9 with TRBJ2-2; D not resolved. The V end was cut by 1 base, the J end by 4 bases, with 5 bases between. The CDR3 has 13 residues. Germline V CDR1 and CDR2: SGDLS, YYNGEE. Full variable domain (missing parts from reference TRBV9 and TRBJ2-2): DSGVTQTPKHLITATGQRVTLRCSPRSGDLSVYWYQQSLDQGLQFLIQYYNGEERAKGNILERFSAQQFPDLHSELNLSSLELGDSALYFCASSVMGTGELFFGEGSRLTVL.

The genes are TRBV27 and TRBJ2-1, with TRBD2 identical over 13 bases. The CDR3 totals 15 residues. Germline trimming cut 3 bases from V and 10 bases from J; bases unmatched to any gene: 6. Germline V gene lookup returns CDR1 MNHEY and CDR2 SMNVEV (reference sequence). This CDR3 is CASSFTSGRAPEQFF. The CDR3 DNA is TGTGCCAGCAGTTTCACTAGCGGGAGGGCCCCCGAGCAGTTCTTC.

This clone came up a few times. This CDR3 is CASSPPFYEQYF. The CDR3 region has the DNA TGTGCCAGCAGCCCGCCTTTCTACGAGCAGTACTTC. The chain joins TRBV7-2 to TRBJ2-7; no definite D call. Germline V CDR1 and CDR2: SGHTA, FQGNSA. Trimming cost V 5 bases and J 3 bases, with 8 bases left between them. The CDR3 loop spans 12 amino acids. The full variable domain, completed using reference TRBV7-2 and TRBJ2-7, is GAGVSQSPSNKVTEKGKDVELRCDPISGHTALYWYRQSLGQGLEFLIYFQGNSAPDKSGLPSDRFSAERTGGSVSTLTIQRTQQEDSAVYLCASSPPFYEQYFGPGTRLTVT.

This rearrangement joins TRBV11-2 to TRBJ2-7; no definite D call. The CDR3 is 14 residues long. Germline CDR1 reads SGHAT; CDR2 reads FQNNGV. Trimming took off 4 bases at V and 6 bases at J, with 16 bases between the two ends. The CDR3 DNA reads as TGTGCCAGCAGCTCACGCCGGCCTTTTAGCGAGCAGTACTTC. The encoded protein is CASSSRRPFSEQYF.

This clone occurred once. The rearrangement joins TRBV4-1 to TRBJ1-4; D remains unclear. The CDR3 is made up of 16 amino acids. V was pared by 4 bases and J by 0 bases, with 12 bases between. The germline gives CDR1 MGHRA, CDR2 YSYEKL. In DNA, the CDR3 is TGCGCCAGCAGCCGGCTCGCAGTTGCAACTAATGAAAAACTGTTTTTT. It is translated as CASSRLAVATNEKLFF.

This clone has only a few counts. CDR3 nucleotide sequence: TGTGCCTGGAGTGCCCCGGAGACCCAGTACTTC. Translation gives CAWSAPETQYF. The rearrangement joins TRBV30 to TRBJ2-5; the D is unclear. There are 11 residues in the CDR3. Trimming removed 1 base at V and 5 bases at J, with 5 bases between. Germline lookup yields CDR1 GTSNPN and CDR2 SVGIG (reference sequence). Using reference TRBV30 and TRBJ2-5 for the parts outside the CDR3, the full variable domain is SQTIHQWPATLVQPVGSPLSLECTVEGTSNPNLYWYRQAAGRGLQLLFYSVGIGQISSEVPQNLSASRPQDRQFILSSKKLLLSDSGFYLCAWSAPETQYFGPGTRLLVL.

The V and J genes are TRBV11-2 and TRBJ1-5; D unclear. The CDR3 has 12 amino acids. Trimming removed 3 bases from V and 9 bases from J, with 9 bases in between. In germline, CDR1 is SGHAT, CDR2 FQNNGV. The DNA of the CDR3 is TGTGCCAGCAGCTTCTCAACCGGGCCCCAGCATTTT. Its protein is CASSFSTGPQHF.

The chain has TRBV29-1 and TRBJ2-1; TRBD2 might be the D (5 bases). Looked up from germline, CDR1 is SQVTM and CDR2 is ANQGSEA. Trimming removed 5 bases at V and 7 bases at J, with 18 bases between. The CDR3 extends over 14 amino acids. The CDR3 region is CSVITHREINEQFF. The DNA of the CDR3 is TGCAGCGTTATTACTCATCGGGAAATTAATGAGCAGTTCTTC.

The J gene is TRBJ2-7, the V gene TRBV18; D is unclear. Germline lookup yields CDR1 KGHSH and CDR2 LQKENI. V lost 4 bases and J lost 7, with 14 bases in between. The CDR3 runs 13 residues. The CDR3 sequence: CASSLGTDGEQYF. The CDR3 nucleotides are TGTGCCAGCTCACTAGGAACGGATGGGGAGCAGTACTTC.

V and J are TRBV6-5 and TRBJ2-7; no clear D gene. The CDR3 is made up of 14 amino acids. Germline CDR1 reads MNHEY; CDR2 reads SVGAGI. Trimming shortened V by 6 bases and J by 2 bases, and 14 bases separated the two germline ends. The CDR3 spells CASRRSIPTYEQYF. The CDR3 coding sequence is TGTGCCAGCAGGAGGTCGATCCCCACCTACGAGCAGTACTTC.